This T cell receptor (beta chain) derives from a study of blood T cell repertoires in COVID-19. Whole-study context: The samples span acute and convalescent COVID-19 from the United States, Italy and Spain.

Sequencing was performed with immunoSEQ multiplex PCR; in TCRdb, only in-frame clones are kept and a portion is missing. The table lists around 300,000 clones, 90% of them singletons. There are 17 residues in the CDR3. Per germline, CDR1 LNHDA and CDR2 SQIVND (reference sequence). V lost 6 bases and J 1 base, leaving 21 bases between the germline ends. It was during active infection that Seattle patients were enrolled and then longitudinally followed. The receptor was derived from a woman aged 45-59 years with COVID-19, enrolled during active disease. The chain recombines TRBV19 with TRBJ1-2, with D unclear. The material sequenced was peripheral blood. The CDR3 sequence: CASSLAPWAGGNYGYTF. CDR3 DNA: TGTGCCAGTAGCCTAGCTCCTTGGGCAGGAGGTAACTATGGCTACACCTTC.